The rows below give T cell receptor beta chains drawn from one sample of a study of monozygotic twins with inflammatory bowel disease. TCRdb reprocessed the 5' RACE reads; each CDR3 protein has one entry and no DNA is given. Across approximately 150,000 distinct CDR3 sequences, the top ten clones capture approximately 7.4% of the sample. The specimen was blood. The receptors here all came from a human donor with ulcerative colitis or Crohn's disease, or a healthy co-twin of an affected twin (not recorded which). CDR3s include the opening cysteine and the closing phenylalanine or tryptophan.

v_gene,j_gene,len,CDR3aa
TRBV5-1,TRBJ2-1,15,CASSLVGTRVDEQFF
TRBV4-1,TRBJ2-3,16,CASSQPRIGPTDTQYF
TRBV20-1,TRBJ2-7,13,CSARGATSYEQYF
TRBV2,TRBJ1-1,12,CASSVFNTEAFF
TRBV5-6,TRBJ2-2,16,CASSPRTGTNTGELFF
TRBV4-3,TRBJ2-1,17,CASSQDRGPKYYNEQFF
TRBV11-2,TRBJ2-4,21,CASSRKPWTSGMWEAKNIQYF
TRBV5-6,TRBJ1-1,14,CASSRNRDRTEAFF
TRBV12-3/TRBV12-4,TRBJ1-2,12,CASSSGNYGYTF
TRBV19,TRBJ1-5,17,CASSPSGQGAPWQPQHF
TRBV12-3/TRBV12-4,TRBJ1-2,12,CASSFEGDGYTF
TRBV7-6,TRBJ2-7,15,CASSYGLADSYEQYF
TRBV12-3/TRBV12-4,TRBJ1-1,14,CASSQIGGVSEAFF
TRBV5-1,TRBJ2-1,13,CASKMGSYNEQFF
TRBV20-1,TRBJ2-5,11,CSVGPGETQYF
TRBV20-1,TRBJ2-1,15,CSARARWSSYNEQFF
TRBV3-1,TRBJ1-2,16,CASSQGQGAYDDGYTF
TRBV20-1,TRBJ2-7,15,CSASALATSSYEQYF
TRBV13,TRBJ2-1,15,CASSLGLAGGFEQFF
TRBV12-3/TRBV12-4,TRBJ1-2,15,CASSSTGHPGAGYTF
TRBV20-1,TRBJ2-1,14,CSARRTSGWDEQFF
TRBV2,TRBJ1-2,16,CASSLLKDSGRWGYTF
TRBV7-8,TRBJ2-2,14,CASSLATFGGELFF
TRBV27,TRBJ1-1,15,CASLAWGRGGTEAFF
TRBV14,TRBJ1-6,16,CASSYGQERGDSPLHF
TRBV20-1,TRBJ2-1,12,CSASFGSNEQFF
TRBV29-1,TRBJ1-3,16,CSVAGTGGLGGNTIYF
TRBV5-1,TRBJ1-1,16,CASYSGGTYMNTEAFF
TRBV5-5,TRBJ1-2,15,CASSRSGQGDGGYTF
TRBV6-1,TRBJ1-4,16,CASRDTAGTHDEKLFF
TRBV6-1,TRBJ2-2,15,CASKRQGASTGELFF
TRBV12-2,TRBJ2-4,17,CASRLAQGQGPKNIQYF
TRBV20-1,TRBJ2-7,14,CSVLSRGKDYEQYF
TRBV6-5,TRBJ2-2,15,CASSYGFSGGEELFF
TRBV12-3/TRBV12-4,TRBJ2-5,14,CASSSGTRTETQYF
TRBV5-1,TRBJ2-4,17,CASSLAASSLTGDIQYF